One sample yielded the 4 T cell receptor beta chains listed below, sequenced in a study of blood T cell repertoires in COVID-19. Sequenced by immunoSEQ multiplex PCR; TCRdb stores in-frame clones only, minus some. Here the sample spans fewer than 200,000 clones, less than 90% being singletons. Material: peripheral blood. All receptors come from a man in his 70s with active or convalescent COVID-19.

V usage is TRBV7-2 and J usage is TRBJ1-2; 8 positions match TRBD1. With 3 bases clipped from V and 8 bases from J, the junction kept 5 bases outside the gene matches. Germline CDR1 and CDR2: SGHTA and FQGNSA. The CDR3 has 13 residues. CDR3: CASSFAGGNGYTF. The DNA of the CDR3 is TGTGCCAGCAGCTTCGCAGGGGGCAACGGCTACACCTTC.

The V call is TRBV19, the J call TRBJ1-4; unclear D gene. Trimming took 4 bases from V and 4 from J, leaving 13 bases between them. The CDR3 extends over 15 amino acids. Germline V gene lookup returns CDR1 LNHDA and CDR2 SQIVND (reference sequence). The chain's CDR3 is CASSTGSPINEKLFF. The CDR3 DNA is TGTGCCAGTAGTACGGGGAGCCCCATTAATGAAAAACTGTTTTTT.

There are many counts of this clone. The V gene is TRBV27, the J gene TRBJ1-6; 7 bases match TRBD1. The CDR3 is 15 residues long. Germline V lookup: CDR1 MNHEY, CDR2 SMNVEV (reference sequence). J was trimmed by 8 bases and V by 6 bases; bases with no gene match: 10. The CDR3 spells CASRWGGQDDSPLHF. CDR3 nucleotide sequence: TGTGCCAGCAGATGGGGAGGACAGGACGATTCACCCCTCCACTTT.

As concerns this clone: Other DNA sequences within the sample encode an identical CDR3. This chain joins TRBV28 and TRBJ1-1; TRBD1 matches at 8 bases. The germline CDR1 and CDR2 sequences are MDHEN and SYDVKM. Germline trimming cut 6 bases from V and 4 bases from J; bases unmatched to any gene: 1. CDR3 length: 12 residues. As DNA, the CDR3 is TGTGCCAGCAGCACAGGGGGCACTGAAGCTTTCTTT. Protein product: CASSTGGTEAFF.